Below are 8 T cell receptor beta chains sequenced from a single sample in a study of CD8 T cells in Susac syndrome (dated 2019 in TCRdb). Library preparation was by the immunoSEQ multiplex PCR assay. RNA was extracted using the RNeasy kit, and roughly 0.5 to 1 ug of the RNA was reverse transcribed with random hexamers. TCRdb handled the public reads itself, with Q25 trimming in fastp and clone calling in MiXCR, and kept productive beta chains. Rows with one shared CDR3 protein collapse into an entry with the most common genes and DNA. This sample has roughly 80,000 distinct CDR3 sequences in its table, and 94% of those were observed once. Clones ranked in the top ten supply about 0.47% of the sample. What was sequenced was CD8+ T cells from PBMCs. Source of these receptors: a human donor with Susac syndrome.

The gene calls are TRBV9 and TRBJ1-6; D is ambiguous. Trimming pared 0 bases from V and 6 bases from J, leaving 16 bases between. There are 17 residues in the CDR3. Germline V gene data show CDR1 as SGDLS and CDR2 as YYNGEE. In DNA, the CDR3 is TGTGCCAGCAGCGTAGGGAGAGGGCGGCCGGGTAATTCACCCCTCCACTTT. Translated: CASSVGRGRPGNSPLHF.

This chain connects TRBV7-6 to TRBJ2-7; 7 nucleotides agree with TRBD1. V was pared by 5 bases and J by 1 base, with 5 bases of the junction left unmatched. Germline assignment: CDR1 SGHVS and CDR2 FNYEAQ. CDR3 length equals 14 residues. The CDR3 DNA sequence: TGTGCCAGCAGCCCTGGACAGGAATCCTACGAGCAGTACTTC. Translating gives CASSPGQESYEQYF.

The V gene is TRBV19, the J gene TRBJ1-2; TRBD1 aligns across 7 bases. The CDR3 loop spans 12 amino acids. With V trimmed by 9 bases and J by 8 bases, 9 bases remained unmatched. Germline V gene sequence: CDR1 LNHDA, CDR2 SQIVND (reference sequence). CDR3 protein: CASYRGMHGYTF. The CDR3, as DNA: TGTGCCAGCTACAGGGGTATGCACGGCTACACCTTC.

The genes are TRBV11-2 and TRBJ2-7; weak D call: TRBD1 (6 bases). CDR1 SGHAT and CDR2 FQNNGV come from the germline V gene. The CDR3 has 12 residues. V was pared by 3 bases and J by 5 bases, with 8 bases between. The CDR3 here is CASSFTGNEQYF. The CDR3 DNA follows: TGTGCCAGCAGCTTCACAGGGAACGAGCAGTACTTC.

The chain recombines TRBV7-9 with TRBJ2-7, with 8 bases aligning to TRBD1. Germline CDR1 and CDR2: SEHNR and FQNEAQ (reference sequence). Trimming at V came to 1 base and at J to 1 base, leaving 3 bases not matched to a gene. The CDR3 is made up of 15 amino acids. CDR3 loop: CASSLGGQGSYEQYF. In nucleotides, the CDR3 is TGTGCCAGCAGCTTAGGCGGACAGGGTTCCTACGAGCAGTACTTC.

This rearrangement joins TRBV14 to TRBJ2-5; D is possibly TRBD2 (5 bases). The CDR3 has 14 residues. Germline V gene lookup returns CDR1 SGHDN and CDR2 FVKESK. Trimming removed 0 bases from V and 7 bases from J, with 12 bases in between. The CDR3 bases are TGTGCCAGCAGCCAAGACGGCAGCGGCTCGACCCAGTACTTC. It translates to CASSQDGSGSTQYF.

The CDR3 DNA reads TGTGCCAGCAGCTTCGGGACCACAGATACGCAGTATTTT. Amino acid sequence: CASSFGTTDTQYF. J is TRBJ2-3 and V is TRBV5-6; possibly TRBD1 or TRBD2 for D (5 bases each). The ends were cut back, 2 bases at V and 2 bases at J, with 6 bases in the middle. The CDR3 totals 13 residues. Per the germline V gene, CDR1 is SGHDT and CDR2 is YYEEEE.

V gene TRBV25-1 combines with J gene TRBJ2-1, with TRBD1 matching 7 bases. This CDR3 is built from 11 residues. J was trimmed by 9 bases and V by 8 bases; bases with no gene match: 4. Germline V CDR1 and CDR2: MGHDK, SYGVNS. Written as DNA, the CDR3 is TGTGCCAGCGCAAGGGGGCCTGAGCAGTTCTTC. It specifies CASARGPEQFF.